Below are 18 T cell receptor beta chains sequenced from a single sample in a study of lymphopenia after photon versus proton radiotherapy (dated by TCRdb to the late 2010s). Libraries were constructed by the immunoSEQ multiplex PCR assay. Entries here come from immuneACCESS through TCRdb and include only in-frame sequences with V and J called. Some clones fail to appear in such tables; in the studies checked, an unresolved V gene covers under half of the shortfall, and the cause of the remainder is unknown. The sample table shows tens of thousands of clones, and 85% to 90% are seen once. The ten largest clones add up to around 2.2% of the sample. Sequences were derived from peripheral blood, sampled from a patient treated with photon-based radiotherapy. The receptors were gathered from a man in his forties with gastric cancer.

The rearrangement links TRBV6-5 to TRBJ1-5; the match to TRBD1 covers 8 bases. The CDR3 spans 15 residues. V lost 6 bases, J lost 3 bases, and 7 bases stayed unmatched. Germline lookup yields CDR1 MNHEY and CDR2 SVGAGI. The CDR3 loop is CASRPRTGPNQPQHF. The CDR3 DNA reads TGTGCCAGCAGACCAAGGACAGGGCCCAATCAGCCCCAGCATTTT.

V gene TRBV5-1 combines with J gene TRBJ2-3; weak D call: TRBD2 (5 bases). The CDR3 is 15 amino acids. Trimming removed 1 base at V and 6 bases at J, with 15 bases between. Germline V gene sequence: CDR1 SGHRS, CDR2 YFSETQ. CDR3 coding DNA: TGCGCCAGCAGCTTGAGAGGACTCCAGCCGGATACGCAGTATTTT. Its translation is CASSLRGLQPDTQYF.

The CDR3: CSVDGPNTEAFF. As DNA, the CDR3 is TGCAGCGTTGACGGACCGAACACTGAAGCTTTCTTT. V gene TRBV29-1 combines with J gene TRBJ1-1; D gene unclear. Trimming took 3 bases from V and 1 from J, leaving 6 bases between them. The germline CDR1 and CDR2 sequences are SQVTM and ANQGSEA. The CDR3 covers 12 residues.

The chain joins TRBV7-9 to TRBJ1-6; no reliable D call. Germline loops: CDR1 SEHNR, CDR2 FQNEAQ (reference sequence). The CDR3 is 15 residues long. With 7 bases removed from V and 0 bases from J, the gap between germline ends came to 10 bases. CDR3 in DNA: TGTGCCAGCACCGCCACGAGCTCCTATAATTCACCCCTCCACTTT. This codes for CASTATSSYNSPLHF.

The DNA for the CDR3 is TGTGCCAGCTCACCTCCAGGGGGGAACGAAAAACTGTTTTTT. This sequence encodes CASSPPGGNEKLFF. The chain is built from TRBV18 and TRBJ1-4; 7 nucleotides match TRBD1. The V segment lost 3 bases and the J segment 8 bases; nucleotides outside the gene matches: 6. CDR3 length: 14 amino acids. CDR1 is KGHSH, CDR2 LQKENI, per germline.

The chain is built from TRBV2 and TRBJ2-1, with D hard to call. Per the germline V gene, CDR1 is SNHLY and CDR2 is FYNNEI. CDR3 length equals 13 residues. V shed 6 bases and J shed 5 bases, with 11 bases lying between them. The CDR3 here is CASRKEHNNEQFF. CDR3 DNA sequence: TGTGCCAGCAGGAAGGAGCACAACAATGAGCAGTTCTTC. The full variable domain, rest sourced from reference TRBV2 and TRBJ2-1, is EPEVTQTPSHQVTQMGQEVILRCVPISNHLYFYWYRQILGQKVEFLVSFYNNEISEKSEIFDDQFSVERPDGSNFTLKIRSTKLEDSAMYFCASRKEHNNEQFFGPGTRLTVL.

The chain joins TRBV19 to TRBJ2-7, with D possibly matching TRBD1 (7 bases). The CDR3 has 15 residues. CDR1 LNHDA and CDR2 SQIVND come from the germline V gene (reference sequence). The V end was cut by 1 base, the J end by 2 bases, with 12 bases between. The CDR3 reads CASSIAGRGAYEQYF. The CDR3 DNA reads as TGTGCCAGTAGTATAGCGGGCAGGGGGGCCTACGAGCAGTACTTC.

This clone was counted only a few times. The DNA of the CDR3 is TGTGCCAGCAGTCACGGCGGGACCCGAATGAACACTGAAGCTTTCTTT. This gives the protein CASSHGGTRMNTEAFF. This chain uses TRBV6-6 with TRBJ1-1; perhaps TRBD1 as D (5 bases). CDR3 length: 16 amino acids. Germline CDR1 MNHNY, CDR2 SVGAGI (reference sequence). The V end was cut by 5 bases, the J end by 0 bases, with 16 bases between.

The chain has TRBV7-6 and TRBJ2-2; D is unclear. Germline V lookup: CDR1 SGHVS, CDR2 FNYEAQ. CDR3 length equals 15 residues. With 2 bases removed from V and 2 bases from J, the gap between germline ends came to 9 bases. CDR3 sequence reads: CASSLRPRNTGELFF. As DNA, the CDR3 is TGTGCCAGCAGCTTAAGGCCCAGAAACACCGGGGAGCTGTTTTTT.

The genes are TRBV7-9 and TRBJ2-3; D might be TRBD2 (6 bases). V was clipped by 1 base and J by 2 bases, with 10 bases between them. Germline CDR1 and CDR2: SEHNR and FQNEAQ (reference sequence). The CDR3 extends over 15 amino acids. CDR3 DNA sequence: TGTGCCAGCAGCTTAGAGGCGGGGAACACAGATACGCAGTATTTT. It translates to CASSLEAGNTDTQYF.

This clone was counted a single time. This rearrangement joins TRBV4-2 to TRBJ2-2; D not certain. Per germline, CDR1 LGHNA and CDR2 YNFKEQ. V was shortened by 1 base and J by 4 bases, with 7 bases between the two germline ends. The CDR3 has 14 residues. The CDR3 here is CASSQVFGTGELFF. DNA of the CDR3: TGTGCCAGCAGCCAAGTCTTCGGCACCGGGGAGCTGTTTTTT.

The chain employs TRBV27 and TRBJ2-7; D possibly matches TRBD1 or TRBD2 (5 bases each). Germline assignment: CDR1 MNHEY and CDR2 SMNVEV (reference sequence). Trimming cost V 3 bases and J 2 bases, with 8 bases left between them. The CDR3 has 13 amino acids. As DNA, the CDR3 is TGTGCCAGCAGTTTTGGGGGAACCTACGAGCAGTACTTC. This gives the protein CASSFGGTYEQYF.

The V call is TRBV11-2, the J call TRBJ2-1; 7 bases map to TRBD1. V dropped 2 bases and J dropped 3; count of bases not matched to a gene: 4. Per the germline V gene, CDR1 is SGHAT and CDR2 is FQNNGV. The CDR3 spans 15 residues. CDR3 nucleotide sequence: TGTGCCAGCAGCTTAAACAGGGGTGTCTACAATGAGCAGTTCTTC. It translates to CASSLNRGVYNEQFF. The entire variable domain, with the rest obtained from reference TRBV11-2 and TRBJ2-1, is as follows: EAGVAQSPRYKIIEKRQSVAFWCNPISGHATLYWYQQILGQGPKLLIQFQNNGVVDDSQLPKDRFSAERLKGVDSTLKIQPAKLEDSAVYLCASSLNRGVYNEQFFGPGTRLTVL.

The chain couples TRBV7-2 to TRBJ2-5; D ambiguous. Germline assignment: CDR1 SGHTA and CDR2 FQGNSA. The CDR3 runs to 13 residues. V lost 1 base and J lost 3, with 6 bases in between. In DNA form, the CDR3 reads TGTGCCAGCAGCTTAGGCGAAAAAGAGACCCAGTACTTC. Its protein product is CASSLGEKETQYF.

The J gene is TRBJ1-4, the V gene TRBV19; unclear D gene. In germline, CDR1 is LNHDA, CDR2 SQIVND (reference sequence). V was clipped by 5 bases and J by 6 bases, with 13 bases between them. This CDR3 comprises 14 residues. CDR3 nucleotide sequence: TGTGCCAGTAGTCTCACAGACGGGTATGAAAAACTGTTTTTT. It yields the protein CASSLTDGYEKLFF.

The rearrangement uses TRBV7-9 and TRBJ2-4; no clear D gene. V lost 6 bases and J lost 8, with 8 bases in between. Germline V gene lookup returns CDR1 SEHNR and CDR2 FQNEAQ (reference sequence). The CDR3 runs to 11 residues. The chain's CDR3 is CASSFKDIQYF. The CDR3 nucleotides read TGTGCCAGCAGTTTTAAGGACATTCAGTACTTC.

The V and J genes are TRBV7-6 and TRBJ2-5; no definite D call. The CDR3 is made up of 11 amino acids. Germline V gene lookup returns CDR1 SGHVS and CDR2 FNYEAQ. V lost 8 bases to trimming and J lost 5 bases, with 9 bases between them. Here the CDR3 reads CASGVVETQYF. CDR3 in DNA: TGTGCCAGCGGGGTCGTGGAGACCCAGTACTTC.

The V call is TRBV7-2, the J call TRBJ2-1, with 10 bases that match TRBD1. Germline V gene data show CDR1 as SGHTA and CDR2 as FQGNSA. J lost 2 bases, V lost 4 bases, and 2 bases had no gene match. The CDR3 is made up of 15 amino acids. The CDR3 DNA follows: TGTGCCAGCAGCTCGGACAGGGGGGCCTACAATGAGCAGTTCTTC. The encoded protein is CASSSDRGAYNEQFF.